These 7 T cell receptor beta chains were all obtained from the same sample, sequenced in a study of human T cells and chemical hapten exposure. TCRdb fed the RACE reads into MiXCR, producing one record per CDR3 protein. The table includes around 300,000 distinct CDR3 sequences, 5.5% to 8% detected once. Time point described: patch test 1, 2 weeks after DPC sensitization. Treatment in this sample: therapeutic diphenylcyclopropenone sensitization with weekly scalp DPC. This specimen consisted of whole blood, obtained in connection with sensitization to the hapten diphenylcyclopropenone (DPC). All receptors derive from a young woman with alopecia areata. Some clones in this sample may be carry-over from other donors' samples.

The chain has TRBV28 and TRBJ1-5; D may be TRBD1 (5 bases). Germline CDR1 and CDR2: MDHEN and SYDVKM. There are 16 residues in the CDR3. Trimming removed 6 bases at V and 7 bases at J, with 22 bases between. The CDR3 region has the DNA TGTGCCAGCAGCACCCCCCGGGGGGAGGTCGGCCAGCCCCAGCATTTT. Protein sequence: CASSTPRGEVGQPQHF.

In the case of this clonotype: This could be a read error, since a much larger clone is one nucleotide away. This chain links TRBV29-1 with TRBJ1-3, with 9 bases identical to TRBD1. Germline assignment: CDR1 SQVTM and CDR2 ANQGSEA. The CDR3 length is 14 residues. CDR3 nucleotides: TGCAGCGTACGAACAGGGGGCCCTGGAAACACCTTATATTTT. This sequence encodes CSVRTGGPGNTLYF.

In this sample, this clonotype turned up many times. The V and J genes are TRBV4-3 and TRBJ2-7, with a tentative D call TRBD1 (6 bases). The CDR3 runs 17 residues. Trimming removed 0 bases at V and 0 bases at J, with 15 bases between. In germline, CDR1 is LGHNA, CDR2 YSLEER. The CDR3 spells CASSQEPVGDNSYEQYF. In nucleotides, the CDR3 is TGCGCCAGCAGCCAAGAGCCGGTCGGGGACAACTCCTACGAGCAGTACTTC.

The V gene is TRBV20-1, the J gene TRBJ2-4; the D gene is possibly TRBD2 (6 bases). The CDR3 runs to 14 residues. V was clipped by 6 bases and J by 3 bases, with 15 bases between them. Germline V gene sequence: CDR1 DFQATT, CDR2 SNEGSKA (reference sequence). This CDR3 reads CSAWGDGGKNIQYF. CDR3 in DNA: TGCAGTGCCTGGGGGGACGGGGGCAAAAACATTCAGTACTTC.

This clonotype was observed at least ten times. The genes are TRBV14 and TRBJ1-2; D gene unclear. V was pared by 4 bases and J by 4 bases, with 10 bases between. Germline V gives CDR1 SGHDN, CDR2 FVKESK. This CDR3 contains 13 residues. This CDR3 reads CASSPSGIYGYTF. The CDR3 DNA reads as TGTGCCAGCAGCCCTTCGGGGATCTATGGCTACACCTTC.

The rearrangement uses TRBV5-5 and TRBJ1-2; maybe TRBD1 (6 bases). The CDR3 runs 14 residues. Trimming cost V 4 bases and J 3 bases, with 13 bases left between them. Germline values: CDR1 SGHKS, CDR2 YYEKEE (reference sequence). This CDR3 is CASSPGQTHYGYTF. The CDR3 DNA follows: TGTGCCAGCAGCCCCGGACAGACGCACTATGGCTACACCTTC. The full variable domain, with the rest looked up from reference TRBV5-5 and TRBJ1-2, is DAGVTQSPTHLIKTRGQQVTLRCSPISGHKSVSWYQQVLGQGPQFIFQYYEKEERGRGNFPDRFSARQFPNYSSELNVNALLLGDSALYLCASSPGQTHYGYTFGSGTRLTVV.

The rearrangement links TRBV2 to TRBJ2-2; D uncertain. V lost 3 bases and J 6 bases, leaving 5 bases between the germline ends. CDR3 length: 12 residues. Germline CDR1 is SNHLY and CDR2 is FYNNEI. This chain's CDR3 is CASSEESGELFF. The DNA for the CDR3 is TGTGCCAGCAGTGAGGAATCCGGGGAGCTGTTTTTT.